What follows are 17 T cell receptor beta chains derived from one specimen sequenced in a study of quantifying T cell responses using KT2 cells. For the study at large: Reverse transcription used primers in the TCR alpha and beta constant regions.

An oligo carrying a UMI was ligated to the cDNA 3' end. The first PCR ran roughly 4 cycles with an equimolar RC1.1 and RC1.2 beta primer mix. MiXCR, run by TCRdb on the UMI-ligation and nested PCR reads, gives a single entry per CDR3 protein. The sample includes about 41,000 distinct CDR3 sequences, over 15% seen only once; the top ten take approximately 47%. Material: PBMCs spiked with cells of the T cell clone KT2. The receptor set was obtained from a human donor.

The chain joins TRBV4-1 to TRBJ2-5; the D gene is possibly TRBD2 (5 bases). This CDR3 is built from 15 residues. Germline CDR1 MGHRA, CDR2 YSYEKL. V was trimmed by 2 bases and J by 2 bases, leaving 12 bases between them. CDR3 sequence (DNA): TGCGCCAGCAGCCAACTCTGGGGAGATCAAGAGACCCAGTACTTC. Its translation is CASSQLWGDQETQYF.

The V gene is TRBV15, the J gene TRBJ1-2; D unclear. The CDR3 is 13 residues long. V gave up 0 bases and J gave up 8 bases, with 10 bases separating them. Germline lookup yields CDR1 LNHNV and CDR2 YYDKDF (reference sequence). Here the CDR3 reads CATSRDGIIGYTF. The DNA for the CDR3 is TGTGCCACCAGCAGAGATGGTATTATCGGCTACACCTTC.

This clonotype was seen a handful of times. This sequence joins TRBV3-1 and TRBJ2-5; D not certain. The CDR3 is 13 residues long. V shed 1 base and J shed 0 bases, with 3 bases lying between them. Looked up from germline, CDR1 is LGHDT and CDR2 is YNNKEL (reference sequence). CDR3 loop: CASSQAYQETQYF. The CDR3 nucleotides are TGTGCCAGCAGCCAAGCCTACCAAGAGACCCAGTACTTC.

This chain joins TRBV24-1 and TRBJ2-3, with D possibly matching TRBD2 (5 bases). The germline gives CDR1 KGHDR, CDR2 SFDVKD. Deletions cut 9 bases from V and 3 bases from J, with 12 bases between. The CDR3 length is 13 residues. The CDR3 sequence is CATPRTGTDTQYF. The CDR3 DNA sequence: TGTGCCACCCCGAGGACGGGGACAGATACGCAGTATTTT.

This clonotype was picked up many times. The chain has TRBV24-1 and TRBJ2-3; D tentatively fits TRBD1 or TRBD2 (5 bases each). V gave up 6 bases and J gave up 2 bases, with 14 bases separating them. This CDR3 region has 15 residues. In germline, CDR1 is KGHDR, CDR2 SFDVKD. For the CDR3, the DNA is TGTGCCACCAGTTCGAGGGGCACATACACAGATACGCAGTATTTT. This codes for CATSSRGTYTDTQYF.

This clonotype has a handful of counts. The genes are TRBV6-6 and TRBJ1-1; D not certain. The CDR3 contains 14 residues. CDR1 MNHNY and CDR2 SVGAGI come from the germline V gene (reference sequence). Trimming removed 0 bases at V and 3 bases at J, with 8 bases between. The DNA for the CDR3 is TGTGCCAGCAGTTACTCTGGGGTATACACTGAAGCTTTCTTT. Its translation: CASSYSGVYTEAFF.

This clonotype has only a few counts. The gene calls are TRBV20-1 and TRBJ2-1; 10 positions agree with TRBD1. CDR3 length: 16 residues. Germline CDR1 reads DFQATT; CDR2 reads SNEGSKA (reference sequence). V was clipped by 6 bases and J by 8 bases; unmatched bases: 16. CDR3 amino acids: CSARSWGQGRGDEQFF. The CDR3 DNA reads TGCAGTGCGCGCTCTTGGGGACAGGGGCGTGGGGATGAGCAGTTCTTC.

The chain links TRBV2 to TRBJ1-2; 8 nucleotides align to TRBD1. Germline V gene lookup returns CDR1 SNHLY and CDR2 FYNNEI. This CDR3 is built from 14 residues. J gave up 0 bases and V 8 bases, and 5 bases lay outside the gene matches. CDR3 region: CASSDRVANYGYTF. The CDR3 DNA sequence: TGTGCCAGCTCGGACAGGGTAGCTAACTATGGCTACACCTTC.

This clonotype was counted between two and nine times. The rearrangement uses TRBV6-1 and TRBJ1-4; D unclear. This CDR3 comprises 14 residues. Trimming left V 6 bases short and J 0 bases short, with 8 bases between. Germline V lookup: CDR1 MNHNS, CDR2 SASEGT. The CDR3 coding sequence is TGTGCCAGCAGCAACGTTGCAACTAATGAAAAACTGTTTTTT. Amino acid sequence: CASSNVATNEKLFF.

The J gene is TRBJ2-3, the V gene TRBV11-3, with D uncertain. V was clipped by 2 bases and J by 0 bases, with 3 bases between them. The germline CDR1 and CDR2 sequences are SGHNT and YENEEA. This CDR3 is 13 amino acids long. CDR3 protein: CASSLTSTDTQYF. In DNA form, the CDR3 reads TGTGCCAGCAGCTTAACTAGCACAGATACGCAGTATTTT.

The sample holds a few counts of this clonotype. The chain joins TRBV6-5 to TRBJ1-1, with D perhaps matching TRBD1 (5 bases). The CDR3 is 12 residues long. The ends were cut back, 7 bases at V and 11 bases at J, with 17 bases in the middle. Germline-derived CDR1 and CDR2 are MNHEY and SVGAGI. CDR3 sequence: CASTTAGGWAFF. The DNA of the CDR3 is TGTGCCAGCACGACAGCTGGGGGGTGGGCTTTCTTT.

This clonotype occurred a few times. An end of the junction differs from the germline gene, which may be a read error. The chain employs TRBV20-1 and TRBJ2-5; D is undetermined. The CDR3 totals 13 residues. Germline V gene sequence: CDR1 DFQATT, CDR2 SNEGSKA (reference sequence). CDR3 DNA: TGCAGTGCAGGCCGCAGTTCACAAGAAACCCAGTACTTC. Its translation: CSAGRSSQETQYF.

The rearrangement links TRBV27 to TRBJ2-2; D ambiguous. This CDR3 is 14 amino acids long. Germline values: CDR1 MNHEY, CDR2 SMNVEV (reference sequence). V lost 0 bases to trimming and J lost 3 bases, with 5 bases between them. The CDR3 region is CASSLSRYTGELFF. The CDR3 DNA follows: TGTGCCAGCAGTTTATCCCGATACACCGGGGAGCTGTTTTTT.

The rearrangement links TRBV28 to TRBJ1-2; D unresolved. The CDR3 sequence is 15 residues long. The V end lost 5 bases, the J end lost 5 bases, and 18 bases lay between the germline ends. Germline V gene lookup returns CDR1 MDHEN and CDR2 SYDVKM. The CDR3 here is CASSPVWGPGYGYTF. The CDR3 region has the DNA TGTGCCAGCAGTCCAGTGTGGGGTCCTGGGTATGGCTACACCTTC.

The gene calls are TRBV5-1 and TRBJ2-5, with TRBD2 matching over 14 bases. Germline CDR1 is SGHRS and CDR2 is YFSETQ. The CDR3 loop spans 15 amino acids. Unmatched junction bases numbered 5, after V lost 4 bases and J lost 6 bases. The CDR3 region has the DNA TGCGCCAGCAGCCCGGGACTAGCGGGGGCCCAGACCCAGTACTTC. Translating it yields CASSPGLAGAQTQYF.

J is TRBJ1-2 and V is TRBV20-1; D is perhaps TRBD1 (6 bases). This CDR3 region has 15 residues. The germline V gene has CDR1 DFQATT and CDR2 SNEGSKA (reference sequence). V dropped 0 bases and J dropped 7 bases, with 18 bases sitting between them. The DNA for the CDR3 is TGCAGTGCTAGAGATTCGTGGTCAGGGGAAACTGGCTACACCTTC. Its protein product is CSARDSWSGETGYTF.

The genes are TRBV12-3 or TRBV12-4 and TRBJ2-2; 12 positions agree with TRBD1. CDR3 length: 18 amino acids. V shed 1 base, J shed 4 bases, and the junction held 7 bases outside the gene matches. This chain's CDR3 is CASSLVVGTGGTTGELFF. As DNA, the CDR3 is TGTGCCAGCAGTTTAGTCGTGGGGACAGGGGGCACCACCGGGGAGCTGTTTTTT.